A single sample gave rise to the 14 T cell receptor beta chains below, sequenced in a study of blood T cell repertoires in COVID-19. Assay: immunoSEQ multiplex PCR; the TCRdb copy retains only in-frame clones and omits some. Among 200,000 to 250,000 clones, approximately 86% were seen once, and the ten largest hold about 2.9%. Material for sequencing was peripheral blood. The source is a man aged 60-69 years with acute or convalescent COVID-19.

V and J are TRBV19 and TRBJ2-3; TRBD1 matches at 9 bases. Trimming cost V 6 bases and J 8 bases; bases outside gene matches: 9. The germline CDR1 and CDR2 sequences are LNHDA and SQIVND (reference sequence). CDR3 size: 14 residues. CDR3 nucleotides: TGTGCCAGTAGCTACAGGGGGCCAAGGGTTACGCAGTATTTT. Amino acids: CASSYRGPRVTQYF.

The chain links TRBV20-1 to TRBJ2-1; TRBD1 aligns across 9 bases. Looked up from germline, CDR1 is DFQATT and CDR2 is SNEGSKA (reference sequence). This CDR3 region has 19 residues. V dropped 3 bases and J dropped 3; count of bases not matched to a gene: 18. The CDR3 loop reads CSASFVSVRQGGYYNEQFF. The CDR3 DNA reads TGCAGTGCTAGTTTTGTTTCCGTTAGACAGGGGGGATACTACAATGAGCAGTTCTTC.

This chain links TRBV6-2 or TRBV6-3 with TRBJ1-6; D unresolved. The CDR3 has 13 residues. V was shortened by 2 bases and J by 9 bases, with 8 bases between the two germline ends. Germline-derived CDR1 and CDR2 are MNHEY and SVGEGT. The CDR3 DNA reads TGTGCCAGCAGTTACGAGCCAAGTTCACCCCTCCACTTT. Translated, it gives CASSYEPSSPLHF.

V gene TRBV5-1 combines with J gene TRBJ1-6; 11 positions agree with TRBD1. The germline V gene has CDR1 SGHRS and CDR2 YFSETQ. CDR3 length: 14 amino acids. V trimming: 4 bases; J trimming: 9 bases; junction bases outside the gene matches: 3. CDR3 DNA: TGCGCCAGCAGCCGGGACAGGGGGGGTTCACCCCTCCACTTT. This sequence encodes CASSRDRGGSPLHF.

The genes are TRBV3-1 (or the pseudogene TRBV3-2) and TRBJ1-2; D is possibly TRBD1 (5 bases). Germline values: CDR1 LGHDT, CDR2 YNNKEL (reference sequence). The CDR3 loop spans 13 amino acids. Trimming pared 5 bases from V and 2 bases from J, leaving 9 bases between. This CDR3 reads CASSSRGNYGYTF. The CDR3 DNA reads TGTGCCAGCAGCTCCCGGGGGAACTATGGCTACACCTTC.

The rearrangement uses TRBV5-1 and TRBJ2-2; 11 nucleotides line up with TRBD2. J gave up 7 bases and V 2 bases, and 1 base lay outside the gene matches. Per germline, CDR1 SGHRS and CDR2 YFSETQ. The CDR3 contains 14 residues. For the CDR3, the DNA is TGCGCCAGCAGCTTTACTAGCGGGGGCGGGGAGCTGTTTTTT. Protein sequence: CASSFTSGGGELFF. Filled out from reference TRBV5-1 and TRBJ2-2, the complete variable domain reads KAGVTQTPRYLIKTRGQQVTLSCSPISGHRSVSWYQQTPGQGLQFLFEYFSETQRNKGNFPGRFSGRQFSNSRSEMNVSTLELGDSALYLCASSFTSGGGELFFGEGSRLTVL.

The rearrangement joins TRBV6-5 to TRBJ1-6; D is possibly TRBD1 (5 bases). The length of the CDR3 is 14 residues. The V gene lost 7 bases and the J gene lost 5 bases, with 12 bases spanning the gap. Germline values: CDR1 MNHEY, CDR2 SVGAGI. CDR3: CASNSGTHNSPLHF. As DNA, the CDR3 is TGTGCCAGCAATTCCGGGACTCATAATTCACCCCTCCACTTT.

V is TRBV6-2 or TRBV6-3 and J is TRBJ1-5; 8 nucleotides match TRBD1. Germline V gene lookup returns CDR1 MNHEY and CDR2 SVGEGT. There are 18 residues in the CDR3. The V segment lost 0 bases and the J segment 0 bases; nucleotides outside the gene matches: 7. CDR3 sequence reads: CASSYSRTGRDSNQPQHF. CDR3 in DNA: TGTGCCAGCAGTTACTCGCGGACAGGGAGGGATAGCAATCAGCCCCAGCATTTT.

The chain is built from TRBV3-1 (or the pseudogene TRBV3-2) and TRBJ2-7; D might be TRBD1 (5 bases). This CDR3 contains 16 residues. V lost 4 bases and J 0 bases, leaving 16 bases between the germline ends. The V gene's germline CDR1 is LGHDT and CDR2 YNNKEL (reference sequence). The CDR3 bases are TGTGCCAGCAGCCCCCTTACGCGAAGGGGCTCCTACGAGCAGTACTTC. The encoded protein is CASSPLTRRGSYEQYF.

The rearrangement uses TRBV5-1 and TRBJ1-4, with 8 bases lining up with TRBD1. V gave up 3 bases and J gave up 4 bases; unmatched junction bases: 14. CDR1 SGHRS and CDR2 YFSETQ come from the germline V gene. This CDR3 has 18 amino acids. The CDR3 here is CASSSGTGPTTINEKLFF. In DNA, the CDR3 is TGCGCCAGCAGCTCGGGGACAGGTCCTACTACCATTAATGAAAAACTGTTTTTT.

The chain carries TRBV28 and TRBJ2-5; TRBD1 is a possible D gene (5 bases). Trimming stripped 2 bases from V and 5 bases from J, with 12 bases between. The CDR3 consists of 14 residues. Germline CDR1 and CDR2: MDHEN and SYDVKM. The chain's CDR3 is CASSLAGYFETQYF. CDR3 DNA: TGTGCCAGCAGTTTAGCAGGGTATTTCGAGACCCAGTACTTC.

This clone was detected only once. V usage is TRBV6-1 and J usage is TRBJ1-2, with TRBD1 matching over 7 bases. Germline V gene data show CDR1 as MNHNS and CDR2 as SASEGT. The J segment lost 4 bases and the V segment lost 3 bases, leaving 8 bases of the junction unmatched. The CDR3 has 15 amino acids. In nucleotides, the CDR3 is TGTGCCAGCAGTGATAGGACAGGTTCCTCCTATGGCTACACCTTC. It codes for CASSDRTGSSYGYTF.

In regard to this clone: Sequence at one end of the junction differs from germline and may be a read error. J is TRBJ2-2 and V is TRBV11-2; D is possibly TRBD1 (5 bases). The CDR3 sequence is 15 residues long. Germline V gene lookup returns CDR1 SGHAT and CDR2 FQNNGV. The CDR3 DNA sequence: TGTGCCAGCAGCATAGACGGACACAACACCGGGGAGCTGTTTTTT. This translates into CASSIDGHNTGELFF.

This clone appeared a few times. The chain recombines TRBV7-2 with TRBJ1-6; D is perhaps TRBD1 (5 bases). The V gene lost 0 bases and the J gene lost 10 bases, with 10 bases spanning the gap. CDR3 size: 14 residues. Germline V gene sequence: CDR1 SGHTA, CDR2 FQGNSA. The CDR3 loop is CASSLAGRGSPLHF. The CDR3 nucleotides are TGTGCCAGCAGCTTAGCAGGGCGGGGGTCACCCCTCCACTTT.